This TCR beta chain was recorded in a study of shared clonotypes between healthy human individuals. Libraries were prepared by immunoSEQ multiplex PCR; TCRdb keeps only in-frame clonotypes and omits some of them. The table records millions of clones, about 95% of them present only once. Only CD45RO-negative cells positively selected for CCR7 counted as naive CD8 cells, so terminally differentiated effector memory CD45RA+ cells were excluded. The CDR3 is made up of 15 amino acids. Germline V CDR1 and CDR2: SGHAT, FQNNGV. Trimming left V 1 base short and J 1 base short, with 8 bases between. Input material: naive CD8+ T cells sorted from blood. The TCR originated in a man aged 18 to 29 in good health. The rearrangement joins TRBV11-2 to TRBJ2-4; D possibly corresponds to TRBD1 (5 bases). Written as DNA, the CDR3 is TGTGCCAGCAGCTTAGCGCCAGGGGCCAAAAACATTCAGTACTTC. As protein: CASSLAPGAKNIQYF.